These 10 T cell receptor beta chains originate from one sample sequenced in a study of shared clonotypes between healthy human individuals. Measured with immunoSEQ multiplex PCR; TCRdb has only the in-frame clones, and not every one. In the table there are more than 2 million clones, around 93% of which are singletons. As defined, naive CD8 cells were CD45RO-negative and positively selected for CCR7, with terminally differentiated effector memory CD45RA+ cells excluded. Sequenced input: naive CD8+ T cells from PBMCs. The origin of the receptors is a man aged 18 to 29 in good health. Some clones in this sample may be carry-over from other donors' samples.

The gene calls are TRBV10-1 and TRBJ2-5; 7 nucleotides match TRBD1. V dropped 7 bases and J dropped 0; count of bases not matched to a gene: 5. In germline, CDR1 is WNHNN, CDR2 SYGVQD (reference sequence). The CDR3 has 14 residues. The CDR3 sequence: CASNDGTDQETQYF. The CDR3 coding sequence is TGCGCCAGCAACGACGGGACAGACCAAGAGACCCAGTACTTC.

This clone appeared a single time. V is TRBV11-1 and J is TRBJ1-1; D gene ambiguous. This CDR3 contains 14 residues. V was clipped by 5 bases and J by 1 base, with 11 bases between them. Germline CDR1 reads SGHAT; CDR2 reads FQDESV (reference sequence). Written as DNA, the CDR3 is TGTGCCAGCAGCACCTTACCGGGGAACACTGAAGCTTTCTTT. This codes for CASSTLPGNTEAFF.

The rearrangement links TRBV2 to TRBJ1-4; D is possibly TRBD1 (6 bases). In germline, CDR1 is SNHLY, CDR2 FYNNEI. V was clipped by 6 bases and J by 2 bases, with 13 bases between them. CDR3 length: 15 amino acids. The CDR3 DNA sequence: TGTGCCAGCAGAGTCCGGGACACGACTAATGAAAAACTGTTTTTT. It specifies CASRVRDTTNEKLFF. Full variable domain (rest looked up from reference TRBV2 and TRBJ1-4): EPEVTQTPSHQVTQMGQEVILRCVPISNHLYFYWYRQILGQKVEFLVSFYNNEISEKSEIFDDQFSVERPDGSNFTLKIRSTKLEDSAMYFCASRVRDTTNEKLFFGSGTQLSVL.

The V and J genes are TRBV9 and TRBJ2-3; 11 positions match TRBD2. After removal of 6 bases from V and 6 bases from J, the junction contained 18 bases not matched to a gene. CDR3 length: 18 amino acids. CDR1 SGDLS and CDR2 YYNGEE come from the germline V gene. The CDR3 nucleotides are TGTGCCAGCACCGTCAAACAAACTAGCGGGAGAAAGTCGGATACGCAGTATTTT. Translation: CASTVKQTSGRKSDTQYF. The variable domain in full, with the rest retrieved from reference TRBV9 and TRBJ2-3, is DSGVTQTPKHLITATGQRVTLRCSPRSGDLSVYWYQQSLDQGLQFLIQYYNGEERAKGNILERFSAQQFPDLHSELNLSSLELGDSALYFCASTVKQTSGRKSDTQYFGPGTRLTVL.

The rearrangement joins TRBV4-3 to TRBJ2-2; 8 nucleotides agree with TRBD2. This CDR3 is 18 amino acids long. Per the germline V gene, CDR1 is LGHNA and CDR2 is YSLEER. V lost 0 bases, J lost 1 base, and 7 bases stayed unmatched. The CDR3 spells CASSQDFTSGMNTGELFF. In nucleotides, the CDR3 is TGCGCCAGCAGCCAAGATTTTACTAGCGGCATGAACACCGGGGAGCTGTTTTTT.

CDR3 amino acids: CASSSPGRYYGYTF. The CDR3 nucleotides are TGTGCCAGCAGCTCCCCGGGCAGATACTATGGCTACACCTTC. V is TRBV7-9 and J is TRBJ1-2; D is undetermined. CDR1 SEHNR and CDR2 FQNEAQ come from the germline V gene (reference sequence). V was trimmed by 4 bases and J by 3 bases, leaving 12 bases between them. The CDR3 runs 14 residues.

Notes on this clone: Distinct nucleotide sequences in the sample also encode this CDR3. CDR3 sequence: CASSVGGGRETQYF. The DNA for the CDR3 is TGTGCCAGCAGCGTAGGGGGCGGGAGGGAGACCCAGTACTTC. The chain employs TRBV9 and TRBJ2-5, with 8 bases that match TRBD2. The CDR3 has 14 residues. In germline, CDR1 is SGDLS, CDR2 YYNGEE. V dropped 0 bases and J dropped 5; count of bases not matched to a gene: 3.

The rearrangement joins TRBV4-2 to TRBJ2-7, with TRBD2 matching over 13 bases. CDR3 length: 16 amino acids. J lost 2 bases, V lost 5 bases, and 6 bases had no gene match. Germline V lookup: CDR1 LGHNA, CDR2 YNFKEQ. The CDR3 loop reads CASSAPGLAGTYEQYF. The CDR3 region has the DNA TGTGCCAGCAGCGCCCCGGGACTAGCGGGGACCTACGAGCAGTACTTC.

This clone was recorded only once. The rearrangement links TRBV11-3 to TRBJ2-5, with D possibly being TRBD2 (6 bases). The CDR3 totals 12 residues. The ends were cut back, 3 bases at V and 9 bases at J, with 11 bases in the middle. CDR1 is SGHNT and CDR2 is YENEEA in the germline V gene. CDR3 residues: CASSLYSGAQYF. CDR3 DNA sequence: TGTGCCAGCAGCTTGTATTCGGGGGCCCAGTACTTC.

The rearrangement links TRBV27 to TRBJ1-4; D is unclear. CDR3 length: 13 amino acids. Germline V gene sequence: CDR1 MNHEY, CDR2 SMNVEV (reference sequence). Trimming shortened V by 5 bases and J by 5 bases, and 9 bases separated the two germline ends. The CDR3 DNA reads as TGTGCCAGCAGTCCCCTAGGGAATGAAAAACTGTTTTTT. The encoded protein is CASSPLGNEKLFF.